Listed below are T cell receptor beta chains from one sample, sequenced in a study of blood T cell repertoires in COVID-19. Sequenced by immunoSEQ multiplex PCR; TCRdb stores in-frame clones only, minus some. The repertoire holds about 230,000 clones, approximately 82% seen once, with 2% to 2.5% in the top ten. The material sequenced was peripheral blood. These receptors were obtained from a middle-aged man who had recovered from COVID-19. Both conserved end residues are part of each CDR3. Each record gives: J gene, V gene, D gene, clone size, CDR3 DNA, CDR3 protein. A D gene is named only where the DNA matches it firmly. Some rows have no size entry. The others give once, few or many, or a class for an expanded clone.

>TRBJ1-2|TRBV5-4|TRBD1|NA
TGTGCCAGCAGCAGTCGACAGGGGATTAACTATGGCTACACCTTC
CASSSRQGINYGYTF
>TRBJ2-3|TRBV19|NA|NA
TGTGCCAGTAGTATAAGGGGGAGGGCGAGAGATACGCAGTATTTT
CASSIRGRARDTQYF
>TRBJ1-2|TRBV10-3|TRBD1|few
TGTGCCACCCGAGGGGGACAGCGAGATGGCTACACCTTC
CATRGGQRDGYTF
>TRBJ1-6|TRBV20-1|TRBD1|NA
TGCAGTGCTAGTCCGCCAGGGGGGCATAATTCACCCCTCCACTTT
CSASPPGGHNSPLHF
>TRBJ2-1|TRBV15|TRBD2|NA
TGTGCCACCAGCTCTAGCGGGAGGTTCTACAATGAGCAGTTCTTC
CATSSSGRFYNEQFF
>TRBJ1-5|TRBV7-9|NA|NA
TGTGCCAGCAGCCCCCTTTTAGCGGGGGGGAACAATCAGCCCCAGCATTTT
CASSPLLAGGNNQPQHF
>TRBJ2-4|TRBV19|NA|NA
TGTGCCAGTAGTATAGGTCCCTTTTTAGCCAAAAACATTCAGTACTTC
CASSIGPFLAKNIQYF
>TRBJ1-6|TRBV5-1|NA|NA
TGCGCCAGCAGTTATAGACCAGGGGAAGTCGATTCACCCCTCCACTTT
CASSYRPGEVDSPLHF
>TRBJ1-6|TRBV5-1|TRBD1|NA
TGCACCAGCAGCTTCGGGACAGTTGATAATTCACCCCTCCACTTT
CTSSFGTVDNSPLHF
>TRBJ1-2|TRBV19|NA|NA
TGTGCCAGTAGTATCCAGGGGTCCTATGGCTACACCTTC
CASSIQGSYGYTF
>TRBJ2-3|TRBV14|TRBD2|NA
TGTGCCAGCACCCTAGCGGGGGGAGTGACAGATACGCAGTATTTT
CASTLAGGVTDTQYF
>TRBJ2-5|TRBV5-1|TRBD2|NA
TGCGCCAGCAGCTCGACTAGCCCGAAAGAGACCCAGTACTTC
CASSSTSPKETQYF
>TRBJ2-1|TRBV7-2|NA|once
TGTGCCAGCAGCTTAAGTAGTTACAATGAGCAGTTCTTC
CASSLSSYNEQFF
>TRBJ2-5|TRBV7-2|NA|once
TGTGCCAGCAGCTTAAACGGAGAACGGGGAGAGACCCAGTACTTC
CASSLNGERGETQYF
>TRBJ1-2|TRBV6-2/TRBV6-3|NA|NA
TGTGCCAGCAGTCGCCCGGTTAACTATGGCTACACCTTC
CASSRPVNYGYTF
>TRBJ1-2|TRBV9|TRBD1|medium-sized
TGTGCCAGCAGCGCACAGGGGGCGCGGGGTGGCTACACCTTC
CASSAQGARGGYTF
>TRBJ1-4|TRBV7-8|TRBD1|NA
TGTGCCAGCAGCTTTGACAGGGCAGGGGAACTGTTTTTT
CASSFDRAGELFF
>TRBJ2-1|TRBV5-1|TRBD2|NA
TGCGCCAGCAGCTTGGCCAGGGCTAGCGGGGGAAGCTCCTACAATGAGCAGTTCTTC
CASSLARASGGSSYNEQFF
>TRBJ1-1|TRBV15|NA|once
TGTGCCACCAGCGTCGCCTCAGGGACTGAAGCTTTCTTT
CATSVASGTEAFF